What follows are 24 T cell receptor beta chains derived from one specimen sequenced in a study of T cell changes during pregnancy in multiple sclerosis (dated by TCRdb to the late 2010s). Receptor libraries were prepared by the immunoSEQ multiplex PCR assay. TCRdb retrieved this table from immuneACCESS and kept in-frame rearrangements only. Not all clones are present; in checked studies, unresolved V genes account for under half, and no reason is known for the remainder. The sample table records 39,000 or so clones; roughly 91% of these occur just once. The ten largest clones take up roughly 10% of the sample. This specimen was CD8+ T cells from peripheral blood mononuclear cells, taken in the first trimester of pregnancy. Receptors originate from a female donor with multiple sclerosis, enrolled in a pregnancy study.

V is TRBV5-6 and J is TRBJ1-1; D is perhaps TRBD1 (5 bases). Trimming cost V 3 bases and J 0 bases, with 12 bases left between them. The CDR3 is 15 residues long. Germline V lookup: CDR1 SGHDT, CDR2 YYEEEE. CDR3 nucleotides: TGTGCCAGCAGCTGGGTTAAGGGGCTGAACACTGAAGCTTTCTTT. This sequence encodes CASSWVKGLNTEAFF.

The J gene is TRBJ2-5, the V gene TRBV15; D is perhaps TRBD1 (5 bases). The V and J ends lost 3 bases and 7 bases respectively, with 6 bases between them. CDR3 size: 11 residues. In germline, CDR1 is LNHNV, CDR2 YYDKDF (reference sequence). The CDR3 protein is CATSSTGTQYF. The CDR3 coding sequence is TGTGCCACCAGCAGTACAGGGACCCAGTACTTC.

This clone was observed once. The rearrangement joins TRBV7-9 to TRBJ1-4, with TRBD1 as a possible D gene (5 bases). The CDR3 extends over 14 amino acids. Germline loops: CDR1 SEHNR, CDR2 FQNEAQ (reference sequence). Trimming left V 3 bases short and J 4 bases short, with 9 bases between. The CDR3 is CASSFDRINEKLFF. The CDR3 DNA is TGTGCCAGCAGCTTTGACAGAATTAATGAAAAACTGTTTTTT.

V gene TRBV7-8 combines with J gene TRBJ1-1; D call uncertain. The germline V and J ends were trimmed by 5 bases and 1 base, with 5 bases remaining between them. CDR3 length: 12 residues. Germline V CDR1 and CDR2: SGHVS, FQNEAQ. The CDR3 here is CASSQKNTEAFF. CDR3 DNA sequence: TGTGCCAGCAGCCAGAAGAACACTGAAGCTTTCTTT.

The genes are TRBV6-5 and TRBJ1-5; TRBD1 might be the D (6 bases). The ends were cut back, 4 bases at V and 4 bases at J, with 14 bases in the middle. The germline V gene encodes CDR1 MNHEY and CDR2 SVGAGI. This CDR3 comprises 15 residues. CDR3 DNA: TGTGCCAGCAGTTTAGCGGGGGGCGAGAATCAGCCCCAGCATTTT. Translating it yields CASSLAGGENQPQHF.

This sequence joins TRBV9 and TRBJ2-3, with 13 bases lining up with TRBD2. V was pared by 1 base and J by 2 bases, with 10 bases of the junction left unmatched. Germline CDR1 is SGDLS and CDR2 is YYNGEE. This CDR3 has 19 amino acids. In DNA, the CDR3 is TGTGCCAGCAGCGTACGGACTAGCGGGGGATACCCCAACACAGATACGCAGTATTTT. Translated, it gives CASSVRTSGGYPNTDTQYF.

The chain combines TRBV7-9 with TRBJ1-3; D gene ambiguous. In germline, CDR1 is SEHNR, CDR2 FQNEAQ (reference sequence). V was pared by 1 base and J by 3 bases, with 13 bases between. There are 16 residues in the CDR3. CDR3 nucleotide sequence: TGTGCCAGCAGCTTAGGTATTACGGGTTTTGGAAACACCATATATTTT. It codes for CASSLGITGFGNTIYF.

The chain links TRBV6-1 to TRBJ2-3; 7 bases are shared with TRBD1. CDR3 length equals 15 residues. Per germline, CDR1 MNHNS and CDR2 SASEGT. Trimming removed 6 bases from V and 4 bases from J; junction bases left unmatched: 10. CDR3 loop: CASSPDRVGSDTQYF. The CDR3 coding sequence is TGTGCCAGCAGCCCTGACAGGGTGGGATCAGATACGCAGTATTTT.

The rearrangement uses TRBV6-5 and TRBJ2-1; perhaps TRBD2 as D (7 bases). Germline values: CDR1 MNHEY, CDR2 SVGAGI. The CDR3 loop spans 14 amino acids. CDR3 in DNA: TGTGCGTCAAACCCGGGGGGCCCTTACAATGAGCAGTTCTTC. Translation: CASNPGGPYNEQFF.

The chain joins TRBV5-6 to TRBJ1-6, with TRBD1 matching over 8 bases. J lost 7 bases, V lost 2 bases, and 11 bases had no gene match. CDR1 SGHDT and CDR2 YYEEEE come from the germline V gene. The CDR3 length is 17 residues. The CDR3 region is CASSLSIGQGGNSPLHF. In DNA form, the CDR3 reads TGTGCCAGCAGCTTAAGCATTGGACAGGGCGGCAATTCACCCCTCCACTTT.

DNA for the CDR3: TGTGCCAGCAGTTACCCGATCAGCGGGAGGGTCGTGGAGACCCAGTACTTC. Protein sequence: CASSYPISGRVVETQYF. The V call is TRBV6-8, the J call TRBJ2-5; 10 bases are a match to TRBD2. The CDR3 covers 17 residues. Trimming at V came to 2 bases and at J to 5 bases, leaving 11 bases not matched to a gene. The germline V gene encodes CDR1 MNHGY and CDR2 SAAAGT.

This rearrangement joins TRBV5-5 to TRBJ1-1, with D hard to call. CDR3 length equals 12 residues. V was cut by 9 bases and J by 5 bases, with 14 bases left in between. Looked up from germline, CDR1 is SGHKS and CDR2 is YYEKEE (reference sequence). DNA for the CDR3: TGTGCCACCTCGTTAACGGGGACTGAAGCTTTCTTT. Amino acid sequence: CATSLTGTEAFF.

The chain links TRBV5-4 to TRBJ2-3, with TRBD1 matching 7 bases. With 0 bases clipped from V and 1 base from J, the junction kept 8 bases outside the gene matches. The CDR3 consists of 17 residues. Germline CDR1 and CDR2: SGHNT and YYREEE (reference sequence). CDR3 in DNA: TGTGCCAGCAGCTTGGAGGGGGCCGGCTTAGGCACAGATACGCAGTATTTT. This gives the protein CASSLEGAGLGTDTQYF.

The chain joins TRBV13 to TRBJ1-2; 9 bases fit TRBD1. The CDR3 extends over 16 amino acids. The ends lost 3 bases at V and 5 bases at J; junction bases unmatched: 10. Germline V lookup: CDR1 PRHDT, CDR2 FYEKMQ (reference sequence). In DNA form, the CDR3 reads TGTGCCAGCAGCTTGGGGGACAGGGTGGCGAGGTATGGCTACACCTTC. Translating it yields CASSLGDRVARYGYTF.

This chain joins TRBV27 and TRBJ2-7; 7 bases match TRBD1. V was clipped by 2 bases and J by 3 bases; unmatched bases: 4. This CDR3 contains 14 residues. Germline V gene data show CDR1 as MNHEY and CDR2 as SMNVEV (reference sequence). The CDR3 is CASSLTGAGYEQYF. The CDR3 DNA is TGTGCCAGCAGTTTAACAGGGGCAGGCTACGAGCAGTACTTC.

V usage is TRBV2 and J usage is TRBJ2-1; D remains unclear. Looked up from germline, CDR1 is SNHLY and CDR2 is FYNNEI. Trimming removed 6 bases from V and 0 bases from J, with 12 bases in between. The CDR3 spans 15 residues. DNA of the CDR3: TGTGCCAGCAGCCGTATTAGCAACTCCTACAATGAGCAGTTCTTC. Translated: CASSRISNSYNEQFF.

The genes are TRBV10-1 and TRBJ2-7; 9 nucleotides agree with TRBD1. Per germline, CDR1 WNHNN and CDR2 SYGVQD (reference sequence). Germline trimming cut 6 bases from V and 0 bases from J; bases unmatched to any gene: 12. The CDR3 has 17 amino acids. CDR3 sequence: CASRTGTGPTSSYEQYF. DNA for the CDR3: TGCGCCAGCAGGACCGGGACAGGGCCCACGAGCTCCTACGAGCAGTACTTC.

The chain uses TRBV5-4 and TRBJ1-1, with D possibly TRBD1 on 6 matching bases. The CDR3 totals 14 residues. The V end lost 4 bases, the J end lost 7 bases, and 17 bases lay between the germline ends. CDR1 SGHNT and CDR2 YYREEE come from the germline V gene (reference sequence). Here the CDR3 DNA reads TGTGCCAGCAGCCTCGGACAGAGCCCGTATGAAGCTTTCTTT. Amino acid sequence: CASSLGQSPYEAFF.

The V and J genes are TRBV5-1 and TRBJ1-1, with D tentatively TRBD1 (5 bases). Germline-derived CDR1 and CDR2 are SGHRS and YFSETQ. The length of the CDR3 is 15 residues. V was cut by 2 bases and J by 4 bases, with 15 bases left in between. The chain's CDR3 is CASSFGRPGGTEAFF. The CDR3 bases are TGCGCCAGCAGCTTCGGACGGCCGGGGGGCACTGAAGCTTTCTTT. The entire variable domain, with the rest obtained from reference TRBV5-1 and TRBJ1-1, is as follows: KAGVTQTPRYLIKTRGQQVTLSCSPISGHRSVSWYQQTPGQGLQFLFEYFSETQRNKGNFPGRFSGRQFSNSRSEMNVSTLELGDSALYLCASSFGRPGGTEAFFGQGTRLTVV.

The V gene is TRBV6-5, the J gene TRBJ2-1; perhaps TRBD2 as D (5 bases). The ends were cut back, 3 bases at V and 4 bases at J, with 10 bases in the middle. The V gene's germline CDR1 is MNHEY and CDR2 SVGAGI. The CDR3 has 14 residues. The CDR3 DNA follows: TGTGCCAGCAGTTATGGCGGGCCTTACAATGAGCAGTTCTTC. It translates to CASSYGGPYNEQFF.

The rearrangement joins TRBV9 to TRBJ2-2; 14 bases are shared with TRBD2. The CDR3 covers 18 residues. The germline V gene has CDR1 SGDLS and CDR2 YYNGEE. V trimming: 4 bases; J trimming: 0 bases; junction bases outside the gene matches: 5. The CDR3 loop reads CASSPRLAGGPNTGELFF. The DNA for the CDR3 is TGTGCCAGCAGCCCGCGACTAGCGGGGGGGCCGAACACCGGGGAGCTGTTTTTT.

The J gene is TRBJ1-6, the V gene TRBV19; D is possibly TRBD1 (6 bases). V shed 5 bases and J shed 8 bases, with 25 bases lying between them. The CDR3 loop spans 18 amino acids. Germline-derived CDR1 and CDR2 are LNHDA and SQIVND (reference sequence). CDR3 DNA sequence: TGTGCCAGTAGTCCAGGGGTGGACAGTACCTTCAGGGATTCACCCCTCCACTTT. Translating it yields CASSPGVDSTFRDSPLHF.

The rearrangement joins TRBV7-2 to TRBJ2-1; 7 nucleotides line up with TRBD2. This CDR3 contains 18 residues. V dropped 1 base and J dropped 4; count of bases not matched to a gene: 13. The V gene's germline CDR1 is SGHTA and CDR2 FQGNSA. The CDR3 region has the DNA TGTGCCAGCAGCTTAGATGGGGACTATCGTCTAGGGTACAATGAGCAGTTCTTC. Its translation is CASSLDGDYRLGYNEQFF.

V usage is TRBV30 and J usage is TRBJ2-2; 10 bases agree with TRBD2. The CDR3 totals 14 residues. The V gene end was trimmed by 5 bases and the J gene end by 2 bases; junction bases not matched to a gene: 2. The germline gives CDR1 GTSNPN, CDR2 SVGIG (reference sequence). The CDR3 here is CAWQLAGNTGELFF. The CDR3 DNA reads TGTGCCTGGCAACTAGCGGGAAACACCGGGGAGCTGTTTTTT.